These 17 T cell receptor beta chains originate from one sample sequenced in a study of CD8 T cells in ankylosing spondylitis. One entry per CDR3 protein, called by TCRdb with MiXCR from the 5' RACE reads. The table has about 120,000 distinct CDR3 sequences, approximately 14% seen once; the top ten hold under 3%. What was sequenced was blood, either unsorted or a sorted T cell fraction (not recorded which). These receptors were obtained from a female donor with ankylosing spondylitis or in good health (not recorded which).

Notes on this clonotype: One junction end does not reproduce the germline sequence, and a read error may be involved. This sequence joins TRBV2 and TRBJ2-3; tentatively, D is TRBD1 (5 bases). This CDR3 spans 12 amino acids. Looked up from germline, CDR1 is SNHLY and CDR2 is FYNNEI. Written as DNA, the CDR3 is TGTGCCAGCAGTGAGGGGCGGCCACACAATAATTTT. Translated: CASSEGRPHNNF.

This clonotype was picked up a small number of times. The rearrangement joins TRBV7-3 to TRBJ1-3; 12 bases match TRBD1. Trimming took 8 bases from V and 4 from J; bases not matched to a gene: 27. Germline V gives CDR1 SGHTA, CDR2 FQGTGA. The CDR3 contains 22 residues. CDR3 sequence (DNA): TGTGCCAGCGGGGTCACCTACTACCGGGACAGGGGGCCTGAAAGAGGGGGAAACACCATATATTTT. Its protein product is CASGVTYYRDRGPERGGNTIYF.

The sample holds many counts of this clonotype. One junction end does not reproduce the germline sequence, and a read error may be involved. The rearrangement uses TRBV7-7 and TRBJ2-3, with 12 bases matching TRBD2. The CDR3 is made up of 16 amino acids. Germline loops: CDR1 SSHAT, CDR2 FNYEAQ (reference sequence). CDR3 nucleotides: TGTGCTAGCAGCTACGGACTAGCGGGGAGCACAGATACGCAGTATTTT. Protein product: CASSYGLAGSTDTQYF. Together with reference TRBV7-7 and TRBJ2-3, the CDR3 gives the full variable domain: GAGVSQSPRYKVTKRGQDVTLRCDPISSHATLYWYQQALGQGPEFLTYFNYEAQPDKSGLPSDRFSAERPEGSISTLTIQRTEQRDSAMYRCASSYGLAGSTDTQYFGPGTRLTVL.

This clonotype was counted many times. The V and J genes are TRBV20-1 and TRBJ2-1; TRBD2 aligns across 14 bases. The CDR3 covers 13 residues. With V trimmed by 6 bases and J by 11 bases, 6 bases remained unmatched. Germline lookup yields CDR1 DFQATT and CDR2 SNEGSKA (reference sequence). The CDR3 region has the DNA TGCAGTGCCCGACTAGCGGGGGGGTCCCAGCAGTTCTTC. Translated, it gives CSARLAGGSQQFF.

A few counts support this clonotype. This chain uses TRBV10-3 with TRBJ2-5, with D perhaps TRBD2 (6 bases). Germline V gene sequence: CDR1 ENHRY, CDR2 SYGVKD. The CDR3 runs to 12 residues. V dropped 11 bases and J dropped 5 bases, with 15 bases sitting between them. The CDR3 spells CAARDFGETQYF. As DNA, the CDR3 is TGTGCCGCGCGGGACTTCGGGGAGACCCAGTACTTC.

About this clonotype itself: Compared with germline, one end of the junction differs, possibly owing to a read error. V and J are TRBV6-5 and TRBJ2-7, with a possible D match to TRBD2 (5 bases). This CDR3 spans 13 amino acids. In germline, CDR1 is MNHEY, CDR2 SVGAGI. As DNA, the CDR3 is TGTGCCAACAGTTACCTCTCGGGGAACGAGCAGTACTTC. Its translation: CANSYLSGNEQYF.

CDR3 sequence reads: CASSYSRSGYEQYF. CDR3 coding DNA: TGTGCCAGCAGTTACTCCCGTTCGGGCTACGAGCAGTACTTC. V gene TRBV6-5 combines with J gene TRBJ2-7; D gene uncertain. The CDR3 loop spans 14 amino acids. V was shortened by 0 bases and J by 3 bases, with 9 bases between the two germline ends. The germline V gene has CDR1 MNHEY and CDR2 SVGAGI.

This clonotype was observed many times. The chain joins TRBV20-1 to TRBJ1-4; D is unclear. The length of the CDR3 is 15 residues. Germline-derived CDR1 and CDR2 are DFQATT and SNEGSKA (reference sequence). The germline V and J ends were trimmed by 0 bases and 0 bases, with 8 bases remaining between them. CDR3 sequence: CSARESPATNEKLFF. CDR3 in DNA: TGCAGTGCTAGAGAGAGCCCTGCAACTAATGAAAAACTGTTTTTT.

This clonotype has more than one count but fewer than ten. The genes are TRBV19 and TRBJ1-5, with D maybe TRBD1 (6 bases). V lost 6 bases and J lost 7, with 19 bases in between. Looked up from germline, CDR1 is LNHDA and CDR2 is SQIVND (reference sequence). The CDR3 is made up of 15 amino acids. The CDR3 region has the DNA TGTGCCAGTAGGACAGGAACAGGGTCTGGGCAGCCCCAGCATTTT. This gives the protein CASRTGTGSGQPQHF.

The table lists this clonotype with many counts. The chain recombines TRBV2 with TRBJ2-1; 8 nucleotides match TRBD2. The CDR3 consists of 16 residues. The germline V gene encodes CDR1 SNHLY and CDR2 FYNNEI. With 4 bases clipped from V and 0 bases from J, the junction kept 5 bases outside the gene matches. The CDR3 is CASSASGTSSYNEQFF. The CDR3 coding sequence is TGTGCCAGCAGTGCATCCGGGACTAGCTCCTACAATGAGCAGTTCTTC.

The chain employs TRBV5-1 and TRBJ2-3; D is unresolved. Per germline, CDR1 SGHRS and CDR2 YFSETQ. V was clipped by 1 base and J by 6 bases, with 15 bases between them. The CDR3 is 15 residues long. CDR3 nucleotides: TGCGCCAGCAGCTTGAGTAGCACCCGTGCGGATACGCAGTATTTT. Amino acid sequence: CASSLSSTRADTQYF.

The V gene is TRBV20-1, the J gene TRBJ2-1, with TRBD1 matching 9 bases. The CDR3 length is 15 residues. The V segment lost 3 bases and the J segment 7 bases; nucleotides outside the gene matches: 10. The germline CDR1 and CDR2 sequences are DFQATT and SNEGSKA (reference sequence). CDR3 sequence reads: CSASVTETGGNEQFF. The CDR3 DNA is TGCAGTGCTAGCGTGACAGAGACAGGGGGGAATGAGCAGTTCTTC.

This clonotype was seen ten or more times. The chain has TRBV19 and TRBJ2-7; D assignment may be TRBD1 or TRBD2 (6 bases each). CDR3 size: 13 residues. The germline CDR1 and CDR2 sequences are LNHDA and SQIVND (reference sequence). V was clipped by 10 bases and J by 2 bases, with 15 bases between them. The CDR3, as DNA: TGTGCCACAGGCAAGGGGGGCGCCTACGAGCAGTACTTC. Amino acids: CATGKGGAYEQYF.

The chain combines TRBV5-1 with TRBJ2-6; no firm D call. Germline V gives CDR1 SGHRS, CDR2 YFSETQ. The CDR3 runs to 14 residues. V was pared by 4 bases and J by 1 base, with 6 bases between. The CDR3: CASSGQSGANVLTF. As DNA, the CDR3 is TGCGCCAGCAGCGGGCAATCTGGGGCCAACGTCCTGACTTTC.

This clonotype was picked up one time. The chain links TRBV28 to TRBJ2-1, with TRBD1 matching 8 bases. Germline V lookup: CDR1 MDHEN, CDR2 SYDVKM. V lost 3 bases to trimming and J lost 5 bases; unmatched junction nucleotides: 12. The CDR3 is 17 residues long. CDR3 sequence (DNA): TGTGCCAGCAGTTTTAGAATCGACAAGGACAGGGACAATGAGCAGTTCTTC. Protein sequence: CASSFRIDKDRDNEQFF.

This sequence joins TRBV5-6 and TRBJ2-3, with a weak D call TRBD2 (5 bases). The V end lost 2 bases, the J end lost 0 bases, and 13 bases lay between the germline ends. This CDR3 has 16 residues. Per germline, CDR1 SGHDT and CDR2 YYEEEE. This CDR3 reads CASSLPRTWSTDTQYF. The DNA for the CDR3 is TGTGCCAGCAGCTTACCCCGGACTTGGAGCACAGATACGCAGTATTTT.

The table lists this clonotype with many counts. This chain joins TRBV10-3 and TRBJ1-4, with D possibly TRBD1 on 6 matching bases. Per germline, CDR1 ENHRY and CDR2 SYGVKD. The CDR3 runs to 14 residues. Trimming took 6 bases from V and 0 from J, leaving 8 bases between them. The CDR3 loop is CAIRQGATNEKLFF. CDR3 sequence (DNA): TGTGCCATCAGACAGGGCGCAACTAATGAAAAACTGTTTTTT.